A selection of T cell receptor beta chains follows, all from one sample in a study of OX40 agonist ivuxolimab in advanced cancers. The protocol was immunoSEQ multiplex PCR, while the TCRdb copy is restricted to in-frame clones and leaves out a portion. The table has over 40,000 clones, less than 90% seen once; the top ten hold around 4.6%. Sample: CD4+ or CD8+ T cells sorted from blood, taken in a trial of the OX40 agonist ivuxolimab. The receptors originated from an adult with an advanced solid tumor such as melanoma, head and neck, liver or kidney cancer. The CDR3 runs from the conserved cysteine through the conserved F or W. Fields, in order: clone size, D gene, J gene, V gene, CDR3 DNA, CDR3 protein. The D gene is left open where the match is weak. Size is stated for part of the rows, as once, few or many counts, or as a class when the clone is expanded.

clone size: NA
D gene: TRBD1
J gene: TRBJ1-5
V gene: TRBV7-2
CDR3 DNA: TGTGCCAGCAGCGCGGTCGGACAGGTGTTCAATCAGCCCCAGCATTTT
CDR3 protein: CASSAVGQVFNQPQHF

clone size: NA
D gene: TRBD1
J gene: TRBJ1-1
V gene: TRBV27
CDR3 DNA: TGTGCCAGCAGTTTCACGGGGGCAGGGGGCTCTGGGGGCACTGAAGCTTTCTTT
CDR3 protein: CASSFTGAGGSGGTEAFF

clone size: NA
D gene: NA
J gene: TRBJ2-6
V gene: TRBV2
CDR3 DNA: TGTGCCAGCAATCCTACAGGGTTCGGGGCCAACGTCCTGACTTTC
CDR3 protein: CASNPTGFGANVLTF

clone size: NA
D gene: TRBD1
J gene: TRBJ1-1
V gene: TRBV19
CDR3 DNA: TGTGCCAGTAGTACCGACAGGGGCACTGAAGCTTTCTTT
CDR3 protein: CASSTDRGTEAFF

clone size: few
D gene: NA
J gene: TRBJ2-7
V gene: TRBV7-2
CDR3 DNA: TGTGCCAGCAGCCCCCCGGGGGCCCCTTCTTTGGGGCAGTACTTC
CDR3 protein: CASSPPGAPSLGQYF

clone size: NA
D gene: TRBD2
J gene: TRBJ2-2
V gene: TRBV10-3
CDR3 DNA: TGTGCCATCAGTGAGCTTAGCGGGAGGGTTCCCGGGGAGCTGTTTTTT
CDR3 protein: CAISELSGRVPGELFF

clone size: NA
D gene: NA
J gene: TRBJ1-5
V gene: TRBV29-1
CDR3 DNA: TGCAGCGTTGGGGGGGGCTCCTTTAGCAATCAGCCCCAGCATTTT
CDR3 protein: CSVGGGSFSNQPQHF

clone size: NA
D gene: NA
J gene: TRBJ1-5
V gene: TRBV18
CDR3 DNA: TGTGCCAGCTCACCAATGGCTCCGGGGCCGAGCAATCAGCCCCAGCATTTT
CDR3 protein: CASSPMAPGPSNQPQHF

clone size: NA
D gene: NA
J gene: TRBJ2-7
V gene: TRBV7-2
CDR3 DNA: TGTGCCAGCAGCAACACAGGGAGCTCCTACGAGCAGTACTTC
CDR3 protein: CASSNTGSSYEQYF

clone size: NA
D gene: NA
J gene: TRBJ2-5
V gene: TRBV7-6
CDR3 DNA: TGTGCCAGCAGCTTAATCCCTGGCCAGGGCGGGCAAGAGACCCAGTACTTC
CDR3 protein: CASSLIPGQGGQETQYF

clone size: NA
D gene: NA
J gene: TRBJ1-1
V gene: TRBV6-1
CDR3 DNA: TGTGCCAGCAGTGTCAATTCTTGGACTGAAGCTTTCTTT
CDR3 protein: CASSVNSWTEAFF

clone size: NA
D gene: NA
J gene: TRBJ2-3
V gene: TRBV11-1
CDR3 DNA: TGTGCCAGCAGCTTACCTGTCCTAGATACGCAGTATTTT
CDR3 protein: CASSLPVLDTQYF

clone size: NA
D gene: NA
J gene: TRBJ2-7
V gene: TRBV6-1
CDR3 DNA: TGTGCCAGCAGTGTCTCCCAGGGAGGGGGGGGCTACGAGCAGTACTTC
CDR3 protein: CASSVSQGGGGYEQYF

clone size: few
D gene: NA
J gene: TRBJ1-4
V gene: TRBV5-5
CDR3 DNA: TGTGCCAGCAGCTTGGCCGGGCAGTATAATGAAAAACTGTTTTTT
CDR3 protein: CASSLAGQYNEKLFF

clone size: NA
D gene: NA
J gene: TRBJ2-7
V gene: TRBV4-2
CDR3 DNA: TGTGCCAGCAGCCAAGATCCCCGGGTCTACGAGCAGTACTTC
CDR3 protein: CASSQDPRVYEQYF

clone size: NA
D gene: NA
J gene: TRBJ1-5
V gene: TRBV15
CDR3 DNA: TGTGCCACCAGCAACGTCGCCAGGGCGCGACAGCCCCAGCATTTT
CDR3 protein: CATSNVARARQPQHF

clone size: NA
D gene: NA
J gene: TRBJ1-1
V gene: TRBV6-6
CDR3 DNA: TGTGCCAGCAGTTACGCCGACAGGTTGAACACTGAAGCTTTCTTT
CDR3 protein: CASSYADRLNTEAFF

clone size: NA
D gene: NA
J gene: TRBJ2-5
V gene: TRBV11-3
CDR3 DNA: TGTGCCAGCAGCTTAGCCGGGGTTGAGACCCAGTACTTC
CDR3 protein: CASSLAGVETQYF

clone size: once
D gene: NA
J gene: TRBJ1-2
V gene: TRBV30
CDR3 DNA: TGTGCAGCCGCCCCTCAATATGGCTACACCTTC
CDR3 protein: CAAAPQYGYTF

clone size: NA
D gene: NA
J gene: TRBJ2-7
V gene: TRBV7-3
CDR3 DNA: TGTGCCAGCACCATCCCCCCCGCCGACGAGCAGTACTTC
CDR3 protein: CASTIPPADEQYF

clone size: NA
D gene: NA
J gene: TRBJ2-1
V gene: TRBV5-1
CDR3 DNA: TGCGCCAGCAGCTTGGCCTTTTTCGATGAGCAGTTCTTC
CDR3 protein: CASSLAFFDEQFF

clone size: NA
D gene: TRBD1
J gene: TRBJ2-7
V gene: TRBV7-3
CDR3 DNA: TGTGCCAGCAGTCGCCGGGACAGGGGGGTTTACGAGCAGTACTTC
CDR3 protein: CASSRRDRGVYEQYF

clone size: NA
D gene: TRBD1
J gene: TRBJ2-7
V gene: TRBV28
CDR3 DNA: TGTGCCAGCAGTTTAACGGGACAGCCCTACGAGCAGTACTTC
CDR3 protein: CASSLTGQPYEQYF

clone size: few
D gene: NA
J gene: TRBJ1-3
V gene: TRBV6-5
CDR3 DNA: TGTGCCAGCAGTTACTCAGTATCCGGAAACACCATATATTTT
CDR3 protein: CASSYSVSGNTIYF

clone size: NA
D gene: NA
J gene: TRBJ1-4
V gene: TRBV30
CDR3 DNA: TGTGCCTGGAGTGTGACCGCTGTTGAAAAACTGTTTTTT
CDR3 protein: CAWSVTAVEKLFF

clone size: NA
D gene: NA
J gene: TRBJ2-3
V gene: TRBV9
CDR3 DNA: TGTGCCAGCAGCGTAGGGACTACCAAAAGCACAGATACGCAGTATTTT
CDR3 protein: CASSVGTTKSTDTQYF

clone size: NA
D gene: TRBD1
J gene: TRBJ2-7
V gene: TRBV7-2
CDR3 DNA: TGTGCCAGCAGCCCTGACAGGGGCTACGAGCAGTACTTC
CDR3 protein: CASSPDRGYEQYF

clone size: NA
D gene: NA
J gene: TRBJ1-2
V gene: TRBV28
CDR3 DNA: TGTGCCAGCAGTTCTACGCCGGGACGGATTAACTATGGCTACACCTTC
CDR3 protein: CASSSTPGRINYGYTF

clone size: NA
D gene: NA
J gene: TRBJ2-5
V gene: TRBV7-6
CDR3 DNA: TGTGCCAGCAGCTTAGGGGCGAGGAGCCCCGGCCAAGAGACCCAGTACTTC
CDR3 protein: CASSLGARSPGQETQYF